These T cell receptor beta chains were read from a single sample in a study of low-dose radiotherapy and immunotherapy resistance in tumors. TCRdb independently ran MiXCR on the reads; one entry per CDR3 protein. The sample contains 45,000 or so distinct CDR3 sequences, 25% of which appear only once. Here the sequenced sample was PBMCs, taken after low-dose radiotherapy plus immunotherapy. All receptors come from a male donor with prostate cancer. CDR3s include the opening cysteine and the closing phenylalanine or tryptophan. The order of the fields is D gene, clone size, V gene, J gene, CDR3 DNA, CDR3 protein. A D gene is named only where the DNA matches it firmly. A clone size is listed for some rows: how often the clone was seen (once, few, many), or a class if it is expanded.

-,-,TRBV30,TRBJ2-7,TGTGCCTGGAGTGCCCAGGCCTACGAGCAGTACTTC,CAWSAQAYEQYF
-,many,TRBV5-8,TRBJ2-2,TGTGCCAGCAGCTCGTGGCCCGGCGCGAACACCGGGGAGCTGTTTTTT,CASSSWPGANTGELFF
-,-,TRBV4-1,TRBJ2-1,TGCGCCAGCAGCCAGGGCCGACTAGGGTGGGAGCAGTTCTTC,CASSQGRLGWEQFF
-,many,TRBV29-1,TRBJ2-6,TGCAGCGTTGGGCCGGGGAAGTCTGGGGCCAACGTCCTGACTTTC,CSVGPGKSGANVLTF
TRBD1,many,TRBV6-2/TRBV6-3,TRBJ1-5,TGTGCCAGCAGTTACCGAACGCCGGACAGGCGGTCCAATCAGCCCCAGCATTTT,CASSYRTPDRRSNQPQHF
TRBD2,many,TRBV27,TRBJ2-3,TGTGCCAGCCCAGGCGGGAGGCCAGATACGCAGTATTTT,CASPGGRPDTQYF
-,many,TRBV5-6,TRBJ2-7,TGTGCCAGCAGCCCTGGTAGGGGAAAAGTCGGTCAGTACTTC,CASSPGRGKVGQYF
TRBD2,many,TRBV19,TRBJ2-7,TGTGCCACTACTACCTACGGGGGGAACGAGCAGTACTTC,CATTTYGGNEQYF
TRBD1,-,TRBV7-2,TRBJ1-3,TGTGCCAGCAGCTATGGAACAGGGGATTCTGGAAACACCATATATTTT,CASSYGTGDSGNTIYF
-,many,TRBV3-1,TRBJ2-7,TGTGCCAGCAGCCAAGGGCAGGGCAACTACGAGCAGTACTTC,CASSQGQGNYEQYF
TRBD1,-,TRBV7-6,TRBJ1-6,TGTGCCAGCAGGCGACAGGGTAGGAATTCACCCCTCCACTTT,CASRRQGRNSPLHF
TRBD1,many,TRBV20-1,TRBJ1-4,TGCAGTGCTAGAGAACATACAGGGGGGAATGATGAAAAACTGTTTTTT,CSAREHTGGNDEKLFF
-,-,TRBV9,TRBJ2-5,TGTGCCAGCAGCGTAGCCCAGGGGGGGGGAGAGACCCAGTACTTC,CASSVAQGGGETQYF
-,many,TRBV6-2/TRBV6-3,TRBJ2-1,TGTGCCAGCAGTCCCCGGCAGGGGCTCAATGAGCAGTTCTTC,CASSPRQGLNEQFF
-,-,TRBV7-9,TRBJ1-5,TGTGCCAGCAGCAGTAGCATCACTAGCACAGATACACAGCATTTT,CASSSSITSTDTQHF
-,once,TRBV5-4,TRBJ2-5,TGTGCCAGCAGCACGGACGGCTGGGGGAGGGAGACCCAGTACTTC,CASSTDGWGRETQYF
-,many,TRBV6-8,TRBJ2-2,TGTGCCAGCAGTTACAGGGGCGGGCCGAACACCGGGGAGCTGTTTTTT,CASSYRGGPNTGELFF
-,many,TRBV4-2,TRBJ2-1,TGTGCCAGCAGCCAAGATACGGGATCCTACAATGAGCAGTTCTTC,CASSQDTGSYNEQFF
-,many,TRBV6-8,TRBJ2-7,TGTGCCAGCGGTACCTCCGGGGAGCAGTACTTC,CASGTSGEQYF
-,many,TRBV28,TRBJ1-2,TGTGCCAGCGGGAGCATTTATGGCTACACCTTC,CASGSIYGYTF
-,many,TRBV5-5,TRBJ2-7,TGTGCCAGCAGCTCTGCAACCCAGGGGCCGGAACAGTACTTC,CASSSATQGPEQYF
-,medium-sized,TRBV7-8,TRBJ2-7,TGTGCCAGCAATGACGACCGGACCTACGAGCAGTACTTC,CASNDDRTYEQYF
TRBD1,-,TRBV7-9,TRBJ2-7,TGTGCCAGCAGCCATGAGGGGACAGAGACCTACGAGCAGTACTTC,CASSHEGTETYEQYF
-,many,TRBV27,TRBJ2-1,TGTGCCAGCACGGGTTGGGGTGAGCAGTTCTTC,CASTGWGEQFF
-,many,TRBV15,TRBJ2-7,TGTGCCACCAGCAGAGCCCTGACCGAGCAGTACTTC,CATSRALTEQYF
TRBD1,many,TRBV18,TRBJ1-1,TGTGCCAGCTCACCACTCCCGGGACAGGGCATAATGAACACTGAAGCTTTCTTT,CASSPLPGQGIMNTEAFF
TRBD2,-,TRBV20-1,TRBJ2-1,TGCAGTGCTATACCTTTAGCGGGAGGGCTGGGCGAGCAGTTCTTC,CSAIPLAGGLGEQFF
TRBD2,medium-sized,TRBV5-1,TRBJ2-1,TGCGCCAGCAGCTTGGGAGGCGGGGGAACCGCGGAACGGTTCTTC,CASSLGGGGTAERFF